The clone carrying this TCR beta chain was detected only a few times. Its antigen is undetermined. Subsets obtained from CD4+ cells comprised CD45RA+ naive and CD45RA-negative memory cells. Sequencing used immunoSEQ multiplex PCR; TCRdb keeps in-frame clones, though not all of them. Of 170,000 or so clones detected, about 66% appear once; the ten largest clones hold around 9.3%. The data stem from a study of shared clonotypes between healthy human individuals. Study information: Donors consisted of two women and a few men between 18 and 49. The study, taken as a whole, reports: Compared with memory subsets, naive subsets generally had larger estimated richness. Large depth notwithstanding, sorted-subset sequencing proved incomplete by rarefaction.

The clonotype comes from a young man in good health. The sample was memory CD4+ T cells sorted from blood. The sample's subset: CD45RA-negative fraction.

The CDR3 DNA is TGCGCCAGCAGCTTGGCCGGGAGCGCGGACACCGGGGAGCTGTTTTTT. Its protein product is CASSLAGSADTGELFF. The rearrangement links TRBV5-1 to TRBJ2-2; the D gene is possibly TRBD2 (6 bases). The germline V gene encodes CDR1 SGHRS and CDR2 YFSETQ. V lost 0 bases, J lost 3 bases, and 12 bases lay in between. This CDR3 contains 16 residues.